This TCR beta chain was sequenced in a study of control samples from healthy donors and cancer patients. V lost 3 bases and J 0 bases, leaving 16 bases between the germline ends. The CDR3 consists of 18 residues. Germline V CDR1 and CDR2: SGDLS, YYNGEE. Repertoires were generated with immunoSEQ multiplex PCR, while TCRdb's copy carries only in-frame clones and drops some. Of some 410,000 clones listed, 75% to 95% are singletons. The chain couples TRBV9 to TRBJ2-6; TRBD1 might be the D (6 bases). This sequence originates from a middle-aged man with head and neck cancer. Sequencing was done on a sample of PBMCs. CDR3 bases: TGTGCCAGCAGCGCCTACAGGGAAGTGAGCTCTGGGGCCAACGTCCTGACTTTC. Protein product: CASSAYREVSSGANVLTF.